The clone carrying this T cell receptor beta chain was seen a few times. Its antigen is not identified. It was with 60 Vbeta and 13 Jbeta primers that the PCR ran. The protocol was immunoSEQ multiplex PCR, while the TCRdb copy is restricted to in-frame clones and leaves out a portion. The data hold around 100,000 clones, with around 80% observed a single time. This sample stems from a study of cytomegalovirus exposure and HLA in healthy donors. Broader study findings: Later analysis identified a missense DCLRE1C variant that was linked to TCR beta V- and J-gene trimming.

CDR1 MDHEN and CDR2 SYDVKM come from the germline V gene. V lost 4 bases, J lost 0 bases, and 12 bases lay in between. This CDR3 comprises 16 residues. The sequenced sample was PBMCs. The chain has TRBV28 and TRBJ1-4, with D perhaps TRBD1 (5 bases). This sequence was found in a male donor in good health and CMV-seropositive. CDR3 amino acids: CASSSPARATNEKLFF. The DNA of the CDR3 is TGTGCCAGCAGTTCCCCGGCCAGGGCAACTAATGAAAAACTGTTTTTT. Using reference TRBV28 and TRBJ1-4 for the parts outside the CDR3, the full variable domain is DVKVTQSSRYLVKRTGEKVFLECVQDMDHENMFWYRQDPGLGLRLIYFSYDVKMKEKGDIPEGYSVSREKKERFSLILESASTNQTSMYLCASSSPARATNEKLFFGSGTQLSVL.